Included here is one T cell receptor (beta chain) sequence, with context. This clonotype was seen at least ten times. Its antigen is still unknown. No quality values exist for individual bases; no much larger clone is one base distant. This entry belongs to a study of T cells in Graves' hyperthyroidism and ophthalmopathy (dated by TCRdb to about 2019). Study-level background: Peripheral blood was sampled at the time of initial diagnosis, prior to any treatment. To identify TCR V-J signatures that set the groups apart, the researchers used a discovery cohort of 100 patients, made up of 40 to 45 with Graves' ophthalmopathy and 55 to 65 with stable Graves' hyperthyroidism. Whether ophthalmopathy could be predicted prospectively was tested in an independent validation cohort made up of fewer than 20 hyperthyroidism patients plus 17 patients who later progressed to ophthalmopathy. The approximately 100 discovery patients were randomly divided into training and test sets at a 7:3 ratio. In six Graves' hyperthyroidism patients, the study also compared T-cell repertoires from thyroid tissue with T-cell repertoires from blood. After blood sampling, hyperthyroidism patients were treated with methimazole at a starting dose of 30 mg daily, and ophthalmopathy patients were treated with high-dose intravenous methylprednisolone. TCR Vbeta CDR3 sequencing of 120 to 150 peripheral blood samples (about 45 ophthalmopathy, about 75 hyperthyroidism and some 17 progressor patients) is reported in the paper. Findings and caveats that apply to the study as a whole: Blood samples also contained most of the expanded thyroid clonotypes (frequency above 0.001), which suggests that blood repertoires may reflect thyroid immune responses. In validation, the model predicted progression to ophthalmopathy with 55% to 71% sensitivity and over 72% specificity, a median of about 6.7 months before onset. No statistical method was used to fix the sample size in advance, and group allocation was not hidden from the investigators. A model built on a 13 V-J signature distinguished ophthalmopathy from stable hyperthyroidism, reaching around 88% sensitivity and approximately 83% specificity in cross-validation and 80%/75% in testing.

The TCR beta CDR3 regions were amplified from RNA transcripts. The TCR CDR3 was subjected to a first round of RT-PCR using the HTBI primer set and the Qiagen OneStep RT-PCR kit. Libraries were constructed in a second round of multiplex PCR, after which size selection and purification were carried out. Paired-end sequencing of the libraries was performed with 100 bp reads on an Illumina HiSeq2000. The study's own analysis went as follows. SOAPnuke was used to process the raw data, throwing out any read that contained adapters or uncalled bases, had a mean Phred below 15, or lacked an exact constant-primer or identifier match. High-quality paired reads were merged with COPE v1.2.5, and unique nucleotide sequences were defined as clonotypes. MiTCR v1.1 was used to align clonotypes to the IMGT TRBV, TRBD and TRBJ reference segments. Analysis was restricted to V-J combinations with a frequency above 0.0001, which covered about 99% of repertoires. A TCS score was defined as the ratio of F50 (clonal expansion) to E x V (chaos), with BLOSUM62-based TCRdist applied between CDR3 peptides within each V-J. Welch's t-statistics and random forest reduced 450 to 600 V-J features to roughly 13, which were used in a naive Bayes classifier (R e1071). In TCRdb, the public reads were trimmed at Q25 with fastp and aligned with MiXCR, with productive beta chains retained. Rows are combined by CDR3 protein, so each entry shows the most common genes and DNA. For this entry, the V and J calls and clone size follow TCRdb and not the study's own pipeline. Counted in this sample were approximately 620,000 distinct CDR3 sequences; more than 15% of them appeared once. The ten largest clones capture more than 3% of the sample.

Moderately to severely active disease, a Clinical Activity Score of at least 3, a NOSPECS grade of at least 4, and a duration under 3 months were present in ophthalmopathy patients. The study excluded patients with uncontrolled infections, other autoimmune diseases, pregnancy or lactation. Diagnoses were based on clinical symptoms, serum thyroxine and TRAb, thyroid ultrasound and orbital computed tomography. PBMCs were isolated from 7.5 to 10 ml of fresh peripheral blood by Ficoll-Paque density gradient centrifugation. Trizol reagent was used to extract total RNA, and RNA quality was then checked on an Agilent 2100 Bioanalyzer. The sequence derives from a woman between 40 and 55 years old with Graves' ophthalmopathy. Sequenced material: blood.

The DNA sequence is given as TGTGCCAGCAGTTACAGGGGGGGGGCAGGGGATACGCAGTATTTT. Translated, it reads CASSYRGGAGDTQYF. The sequence joins TRBV6-2 or TRBV6-3 to TRBJ2-3; the best D guess is TRBD2, with 7 bases matching. The CDR3 has 15 amino acids, counting the end cysteine and phenylalanine. The only DNA kept is the CDR3, 45 bases in frame from the first base. Trimming at the junction amounts to 2 bases on V and 6 bases on J, and the germline ends lie 15 bases apart. For CDR1 and CDR2, the germline V gene lists MNHEY and SVGEGT.